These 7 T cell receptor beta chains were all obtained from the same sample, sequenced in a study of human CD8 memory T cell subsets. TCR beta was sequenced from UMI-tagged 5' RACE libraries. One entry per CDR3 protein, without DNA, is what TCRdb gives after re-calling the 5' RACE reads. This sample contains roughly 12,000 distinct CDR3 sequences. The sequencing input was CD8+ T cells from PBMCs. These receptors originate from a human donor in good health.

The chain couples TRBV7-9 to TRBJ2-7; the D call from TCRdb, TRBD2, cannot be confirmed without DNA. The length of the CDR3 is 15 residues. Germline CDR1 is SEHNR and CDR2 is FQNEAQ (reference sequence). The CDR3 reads CASSLAWAPADEQYF. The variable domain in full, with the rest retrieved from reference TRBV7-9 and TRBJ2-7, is DTGVSQNPRHKITKRGQNVTFRCDPISEHNRLYWYRQTLGQGPEFLTYFQNEAQLEKSRLLSDRFSAERPKGSFSTLEIQRTEQGDSAMYLCASSLAWAPADEQYFGPGTRLTVT.

CDR3 sequence reads: CATSDPGNTEAFF. This chain uses TRBV24-1 with TRBJ1-1; TCRdb indicates TRBD1, and absent DNA this call remains unverified. CDR3 length: 13 amino acids. CDR1 KGHDR and CDR2 SFDVKD come from the germline V gene.

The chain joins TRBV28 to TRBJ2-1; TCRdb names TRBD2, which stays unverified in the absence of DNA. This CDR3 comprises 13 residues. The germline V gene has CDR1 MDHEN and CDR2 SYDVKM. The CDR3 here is CASLGTIYNEQFF. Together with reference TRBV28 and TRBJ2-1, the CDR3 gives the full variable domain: DVKVTQSSRYLVKRTGEKVFLECVQDMDHENMFWYRQDPGLGLRLIYFSYDVKMKEKGDIPEGYSVSREKKERFSLILESASTNQTSMYLCASLGTIYNEQFFGPGTRLTVL.

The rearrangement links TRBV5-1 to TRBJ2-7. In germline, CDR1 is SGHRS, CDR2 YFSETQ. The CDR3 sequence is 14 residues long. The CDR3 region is CASSLGRSSYEQYF.

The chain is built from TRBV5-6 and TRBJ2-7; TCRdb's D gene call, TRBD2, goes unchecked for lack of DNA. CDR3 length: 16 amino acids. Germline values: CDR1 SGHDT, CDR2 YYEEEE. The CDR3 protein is CASAERGLAGAGKQYF.

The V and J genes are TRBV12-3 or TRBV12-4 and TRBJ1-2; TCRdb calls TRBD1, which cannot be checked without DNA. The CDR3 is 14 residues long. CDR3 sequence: CASSLGQGAYGYTF.

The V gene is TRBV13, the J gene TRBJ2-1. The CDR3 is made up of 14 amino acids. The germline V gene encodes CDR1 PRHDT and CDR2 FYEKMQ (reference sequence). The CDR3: CASSLEQLYNEQFF.